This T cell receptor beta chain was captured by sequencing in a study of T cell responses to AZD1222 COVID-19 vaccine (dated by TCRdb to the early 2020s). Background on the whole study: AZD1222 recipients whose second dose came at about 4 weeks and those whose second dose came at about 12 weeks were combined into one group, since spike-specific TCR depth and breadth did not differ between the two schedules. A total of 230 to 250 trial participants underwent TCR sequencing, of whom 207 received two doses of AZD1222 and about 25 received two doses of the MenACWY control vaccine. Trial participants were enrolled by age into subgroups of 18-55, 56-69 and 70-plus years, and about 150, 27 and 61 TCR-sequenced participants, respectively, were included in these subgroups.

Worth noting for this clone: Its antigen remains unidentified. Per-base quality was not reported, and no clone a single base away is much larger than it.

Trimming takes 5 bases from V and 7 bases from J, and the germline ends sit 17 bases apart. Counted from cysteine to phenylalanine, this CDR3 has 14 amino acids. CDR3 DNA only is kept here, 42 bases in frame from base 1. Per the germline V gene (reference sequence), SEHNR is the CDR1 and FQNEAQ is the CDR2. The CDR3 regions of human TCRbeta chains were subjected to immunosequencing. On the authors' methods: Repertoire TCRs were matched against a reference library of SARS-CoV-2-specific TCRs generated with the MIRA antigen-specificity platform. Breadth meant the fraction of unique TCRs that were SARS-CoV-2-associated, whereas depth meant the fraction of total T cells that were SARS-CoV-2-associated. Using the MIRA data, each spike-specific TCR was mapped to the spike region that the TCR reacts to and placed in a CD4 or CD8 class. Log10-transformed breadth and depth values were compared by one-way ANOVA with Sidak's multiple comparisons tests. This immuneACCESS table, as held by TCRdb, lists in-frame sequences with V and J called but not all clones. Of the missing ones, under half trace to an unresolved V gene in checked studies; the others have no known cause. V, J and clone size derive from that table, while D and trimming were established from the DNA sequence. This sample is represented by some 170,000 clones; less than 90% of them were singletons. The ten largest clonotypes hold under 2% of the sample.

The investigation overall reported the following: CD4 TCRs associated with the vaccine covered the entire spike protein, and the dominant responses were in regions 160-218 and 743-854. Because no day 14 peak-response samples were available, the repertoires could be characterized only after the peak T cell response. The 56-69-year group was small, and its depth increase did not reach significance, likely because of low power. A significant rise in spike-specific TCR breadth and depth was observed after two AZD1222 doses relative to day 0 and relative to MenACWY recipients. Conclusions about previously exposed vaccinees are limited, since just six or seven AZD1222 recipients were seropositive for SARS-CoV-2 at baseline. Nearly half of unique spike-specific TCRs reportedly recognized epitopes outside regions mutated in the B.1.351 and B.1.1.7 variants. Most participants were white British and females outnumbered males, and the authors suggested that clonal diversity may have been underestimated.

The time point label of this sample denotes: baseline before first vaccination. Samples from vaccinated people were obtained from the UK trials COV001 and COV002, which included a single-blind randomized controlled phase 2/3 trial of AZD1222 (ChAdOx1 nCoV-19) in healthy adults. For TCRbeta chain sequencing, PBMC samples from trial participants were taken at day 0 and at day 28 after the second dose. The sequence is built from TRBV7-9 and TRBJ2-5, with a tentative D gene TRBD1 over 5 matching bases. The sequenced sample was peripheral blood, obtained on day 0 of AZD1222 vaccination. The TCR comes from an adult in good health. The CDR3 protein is CASSLDSPAWTQYF. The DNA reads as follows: TGTGCCAGCAGCCTTGACAGTCCAGCTTGGACCCAGTACTTC.